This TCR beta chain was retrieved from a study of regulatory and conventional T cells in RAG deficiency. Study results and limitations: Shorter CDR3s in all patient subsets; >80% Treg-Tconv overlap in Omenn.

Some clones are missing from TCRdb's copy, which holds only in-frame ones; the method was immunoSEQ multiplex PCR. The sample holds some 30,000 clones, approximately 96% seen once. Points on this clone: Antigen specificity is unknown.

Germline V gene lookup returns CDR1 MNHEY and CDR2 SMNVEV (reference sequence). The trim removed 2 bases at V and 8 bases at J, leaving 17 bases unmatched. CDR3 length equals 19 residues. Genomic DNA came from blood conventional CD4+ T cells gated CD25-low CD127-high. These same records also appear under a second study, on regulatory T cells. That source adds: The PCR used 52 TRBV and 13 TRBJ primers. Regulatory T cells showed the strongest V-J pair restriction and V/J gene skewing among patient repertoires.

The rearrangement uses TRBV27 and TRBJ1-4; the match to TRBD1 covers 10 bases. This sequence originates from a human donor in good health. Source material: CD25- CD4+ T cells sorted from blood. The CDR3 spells CASSLRRAGTGVIREKLFF. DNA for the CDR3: TGTGCCAGCAGTTTACGACGGGCCGGGACAGGGGTGATCCGAGAAAAACTGTTTTTT.